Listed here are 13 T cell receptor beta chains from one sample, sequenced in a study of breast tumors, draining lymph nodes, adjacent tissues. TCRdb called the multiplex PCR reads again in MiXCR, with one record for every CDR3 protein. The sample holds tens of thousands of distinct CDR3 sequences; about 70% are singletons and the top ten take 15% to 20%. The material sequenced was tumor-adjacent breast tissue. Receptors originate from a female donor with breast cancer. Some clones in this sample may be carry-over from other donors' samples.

The CDR3 sequence: CSARASGQGYEQYF. Written as DNA, the CDR3 is TGCAGTGCTAGAGCCTCGGGACAGGGTTACGAGCAGTACTTC. The rearrangement joins TRBV20-1 to TRBJ2-7; 9 nucleotides align to TRBD1. V shed 1 base, J shed 4 bases, and the junction held 5 bases outside the gene matches. This CDR3 contains 14 residues. Germline lookup yields CDR1 DFQATT and CDR2 SNEGSKA (reference sequence).

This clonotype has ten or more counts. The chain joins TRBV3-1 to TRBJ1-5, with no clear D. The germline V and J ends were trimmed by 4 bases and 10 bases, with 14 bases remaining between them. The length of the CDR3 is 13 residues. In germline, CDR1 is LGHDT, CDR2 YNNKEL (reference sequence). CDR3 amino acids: CASSLGRNGPQHF. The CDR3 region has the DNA TGTGCCAGCAGCCTTGGGAGAAATGGCCCCCAGCATTTT.

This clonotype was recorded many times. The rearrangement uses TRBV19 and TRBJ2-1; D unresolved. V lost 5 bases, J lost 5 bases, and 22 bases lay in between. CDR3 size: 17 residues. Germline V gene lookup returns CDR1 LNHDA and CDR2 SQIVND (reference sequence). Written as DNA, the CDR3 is TGTGCCAGTAGTGAGACGATAGGAAATTCTGGGCACAATGAGCAGTTCTTC. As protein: CASSETIGNSGHNEQFF.

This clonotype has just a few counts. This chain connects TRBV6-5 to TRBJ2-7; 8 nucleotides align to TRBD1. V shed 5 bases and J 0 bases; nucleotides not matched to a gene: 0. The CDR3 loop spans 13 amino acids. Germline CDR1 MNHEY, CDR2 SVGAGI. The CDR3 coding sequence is TGTGCCAGCAGTCAGGGGGCCTCCTACGAGCAGTACTTC. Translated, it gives CASSQGASYEQYF.

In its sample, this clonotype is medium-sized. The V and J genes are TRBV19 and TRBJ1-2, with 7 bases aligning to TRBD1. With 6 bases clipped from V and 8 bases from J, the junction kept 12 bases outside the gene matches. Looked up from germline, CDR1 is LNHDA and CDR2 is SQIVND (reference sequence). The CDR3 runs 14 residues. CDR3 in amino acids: CASRHLGQDRGYTF. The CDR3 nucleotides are TGTGCCAGTAGGCATCTCGGACAGGATCGGGGCTACACCTTC.

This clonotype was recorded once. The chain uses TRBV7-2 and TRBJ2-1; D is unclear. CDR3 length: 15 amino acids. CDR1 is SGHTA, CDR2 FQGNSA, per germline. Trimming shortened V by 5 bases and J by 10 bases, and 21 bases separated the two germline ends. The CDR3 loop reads CASSGTLEQAYEQFF. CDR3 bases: TGTGCCAGCAGCGGTACCCTGGAGCAAGCCTACGAGCAGTTCTTC.

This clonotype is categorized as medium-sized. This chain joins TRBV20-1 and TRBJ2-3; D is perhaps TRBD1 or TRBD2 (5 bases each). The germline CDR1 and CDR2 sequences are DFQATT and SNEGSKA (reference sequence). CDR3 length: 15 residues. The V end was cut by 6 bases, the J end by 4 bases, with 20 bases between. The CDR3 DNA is TGCAGTGCCCATCATTTCCGGGAAGGGGCAGATACGCAGTATTTT. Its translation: CSAHHFREGADTQYF.

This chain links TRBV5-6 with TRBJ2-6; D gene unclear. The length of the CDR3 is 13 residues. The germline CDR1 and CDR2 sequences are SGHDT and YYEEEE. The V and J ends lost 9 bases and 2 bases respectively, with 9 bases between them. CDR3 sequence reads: CATRTPGANVLTF. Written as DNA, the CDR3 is TGTGCCACCAGGACCCCTGGGGCCAACGTCCTGACTTTC.

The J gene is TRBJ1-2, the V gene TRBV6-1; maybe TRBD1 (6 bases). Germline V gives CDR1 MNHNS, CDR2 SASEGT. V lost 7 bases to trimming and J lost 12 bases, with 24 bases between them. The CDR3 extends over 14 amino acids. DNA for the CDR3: TGTGCCAGCACCCGAACGGTACAGGGCGGGGGAAACACCTTC. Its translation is CASTRTVQGGGNTF.

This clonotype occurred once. This chain's CDR3 is CAWSPLGGYEQYF. The CDR3, as DNA: TGTGCCTGGAGTCCCCTCGGCGGCTACGAGCAGTACTTC. V and J are TRBV30 and TRBJ2-7; D ambiguous. V gave up 2 bases and J gave up 3 bases, with 11 bases separating them. The germline V gene encodes CDR1 GTSNPN and CDR2 SVGIG (reference sequence). The CDR3 extends over 13 amino acids. Combining the CDR3 with reference TRBV30 and TRBJ2-7 gives the whole variable domain SQTIHQWPATLVQPVGSPLSLECTVEGTSNPNLYWYRQAAGRGLQLLFYSVGIGQISSEVPQNLSASRPQDRQFILSSKKLLLSDSGFYLCAWSPLGGYEQYFGPGTRLTVT.

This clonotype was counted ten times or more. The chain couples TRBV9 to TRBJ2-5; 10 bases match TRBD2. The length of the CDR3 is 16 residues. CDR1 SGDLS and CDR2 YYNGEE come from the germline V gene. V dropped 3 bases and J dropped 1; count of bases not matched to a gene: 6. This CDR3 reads CASSGGLALPQETQYF. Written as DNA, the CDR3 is TGTGCCAGCAGCGGGGGACTAGCGCTTCCCCAAGAGACCCAGTACTTC.

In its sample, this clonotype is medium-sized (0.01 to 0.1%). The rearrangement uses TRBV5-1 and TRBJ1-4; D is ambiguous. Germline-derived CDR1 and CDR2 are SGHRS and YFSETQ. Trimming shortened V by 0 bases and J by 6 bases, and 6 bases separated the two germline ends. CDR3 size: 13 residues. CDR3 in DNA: TGCGCCAGCAGCTTGGACGCCGATGAAAAACTGTTTTTT. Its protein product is CASSLDADEKLFF.

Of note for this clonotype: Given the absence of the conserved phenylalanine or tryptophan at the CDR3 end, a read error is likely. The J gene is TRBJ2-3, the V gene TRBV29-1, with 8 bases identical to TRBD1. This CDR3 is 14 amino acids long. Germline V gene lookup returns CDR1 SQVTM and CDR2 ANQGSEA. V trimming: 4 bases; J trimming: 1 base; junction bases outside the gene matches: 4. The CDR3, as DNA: TGCAGCGTTGGACAGGGGACGGGCACAGATACGCAGTATCTT. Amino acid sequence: CSVGQGTGTDTQYL.